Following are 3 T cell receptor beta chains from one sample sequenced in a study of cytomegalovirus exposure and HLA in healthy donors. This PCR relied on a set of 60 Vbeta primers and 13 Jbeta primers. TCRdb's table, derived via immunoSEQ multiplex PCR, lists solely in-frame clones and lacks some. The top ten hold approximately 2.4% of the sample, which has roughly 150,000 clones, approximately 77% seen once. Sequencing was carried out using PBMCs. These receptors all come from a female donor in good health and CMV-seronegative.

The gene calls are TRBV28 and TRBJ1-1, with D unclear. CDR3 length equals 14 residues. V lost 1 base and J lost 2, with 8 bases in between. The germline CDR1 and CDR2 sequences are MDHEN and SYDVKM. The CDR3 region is CASSLFRSNTEAFF. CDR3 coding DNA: TGTGCCAGCAGTTTATTTCGGAGTAACACTGAAGCTTTCTTT. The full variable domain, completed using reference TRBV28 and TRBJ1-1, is DVKVTQSSRYLVKRTGEKVFLECVQDMDHENMFWYRQDPGLGLRLIYFSYDVKMKEKGDIPEGYSVSREKKERFSLILESASTNQTSMYLCASSLFRSNTEAFFGQGTRLTVV.

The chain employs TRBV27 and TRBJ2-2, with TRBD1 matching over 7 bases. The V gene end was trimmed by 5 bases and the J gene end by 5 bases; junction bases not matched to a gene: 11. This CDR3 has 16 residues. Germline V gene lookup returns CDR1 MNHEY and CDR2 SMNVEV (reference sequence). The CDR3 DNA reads TGTGCCAGCAGTCCCTGGAGACAGGGCGGTACCGGGGAGCTGTTTTTT. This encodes CASSPWRQGGTGELFF.

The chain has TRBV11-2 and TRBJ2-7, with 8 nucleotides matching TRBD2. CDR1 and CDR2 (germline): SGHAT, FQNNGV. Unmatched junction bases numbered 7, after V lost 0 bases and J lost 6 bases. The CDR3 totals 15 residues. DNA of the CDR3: TGTGCCAGCAGCTTAGACTATAGCGGGGTTAGCGAGCAGTACTTC. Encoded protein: CASSLDYSGVSEQYF.